This T cell receptor (beta chain) was found in a study of blood T cell repertoires in COVID-19. Study overall: Italy, Spain and the United States were the sources of the convalescent and acute COVID-19 samples. Sources were T cells, B-cell-depleted T cells, or PBMCs; the material itself was cDNA or gDNA.

The V and J ends lost 6 bases and 1 base respectively, with 5 bases between them. Looked up from germline, CDR1 is SNHLY and CDR2 is FYNNEI. The CDR3 spans 12 residues. As handled by the study authors: Amplification of reference gene primers provided the estimated nucleated cell counts. The protocol was immunoSEQ multiplex PCR, while the TCRdb copy is restricted to in-frame clones and leaves out a portion. For V, J and clone size, that table is used; D and trimming come from the DNA. The data hold under 200,000 clones, with 60% to 85% observed a single time. The rearrangement uses TRBV2 and TRBJ2-3; D not resolved. Material: peripheral blood. The clonotype was recovered from a man in his sixties with acute or convalescent COVID-19. CDR3 sequence: CASRIGTDTQYF. In DNA form, the CDR3 reads TGTGCCAGCAGAATCGGCACAGATACGCAGTATTTT.